What follows describes a single T cell receptor beta chain. Germline V gene sequence: CDR1 SGHVS, CDR2 FNYEAQ. The V gene end was trimmed by 4 bases and the J gene end by 3 bases; junction bases not matched to a gene: 7. The CDR3 spans 15 residues. This sample was taken from a study of blood T cell repertoires in COVID-19. Profiling relied on immunoSEQ multiplex PCR, and the TCRdb table lists in-frame clones only, not all of them. The sample comprises a few hundred thousand clones, around 91% of which are singletons, and roughly a tenth rests with the top ten. The TCR comes from a middle-aged woman who had recovered from COVID-19. The gene calls are TRBV7-6 and TRBJ1-2, with 8 bases that match TRBD1. Source material: PBMCs or T cells enriched from blood (not recorded which). The CDR3 loop is CASSSTTGGHYGYTF. DNA for the CDR3: TGTGCCAGCAGCTCGACAACAGGGGGTCACTATGGCTACACCTTC.